The rows below give T cell receptor beta chains drawn from one sample of a study of T-cell reconstitution after alpha-beta-depleted transplantation in children. TCRdb recomputed calls from the PCR reads with MiXCR, one row per CDR3 protein. The sample includes 200,000 to 250,000 distinct CDR3 sequences, more than 20% seen only once; the top ten take about 5%. The specimen comprised PBMCs, mostly from graft donor cells, sampled 360 days after TCRalphabeta/CD19-depleted stem cell transplant. The source of these receptors is a female patient between 2 and 10 years old who had a stem cell transplant for congenital amegakaryocytic thrombocytopenia, so the T cells may come from the graft donor. The CDR3 runs from the conserved cysteine through the conserved F or W. The D gene is left open where the match is weak. A row's size may be missing; if present it is once, few, many or a size class.

NA | TRBJ2-1 | NA | TRBV4-1 | TGCGCCAGCAGCCAGCGACTAGTCAATGAGCAGTTCTTC | CASSQRLVNEQFF
NA | TRBJ2-7 | few | TRBV9 | TGTGCCAGCAGCGTAGCCTGGCTCAGGAGTATGGACGAGCAGTACTTC | CASSVAWLRSMDEQYF
TRBD1 | TRBJ2-2 | NA | TRBV5-1 | TGCGCCAGCAGCACCGGGACAGGGGAGAACACCGGGGAGCTGTTTTTT | CASSTGTGENTGELFF
TRBD1 | TRBJ1-1 | NA | TRBV13 | TGTGCCAGCAGCCCAAGGGGCAGGGGGTTTCACACTGAAGCTTTCTTT | CASSPRGRGFHTEAFF
TRBD1 | TRBJ1-4 | NA | TRBV7-8 | TGTGCCAGCAGCGGGGGGACAGGGGCGCTTAATGAAAAACTGTTTTTT | CASSGGTGALNEKLFF
NA | TRBJ2-1 | few | TRBV7-9 | TGTGCCAGCAGCTCCCGCGGGCCTTACAATGAGCAGTTCTTC | CASSSRGPYNEQFF
TRBD1 | TRBJ2-7 | few | TRBV5-6 | TGTGCCAGCAGCTTGATAAGGGGGACAGCGCCCTACGAGCAGTACTTC | CASSLIRGTAPYEQYF
NA | TRBJ1-6 | NA | TRBV7-8 | TGTGCCAGCAGCTTACAGGGGAATTCACCCCTCCACTTT | CASSLQGNSPLHF
TRBD2 | TRBJ2-3 | NA | TRBV4-1 | TGCGCCAGCAGCCATCTAGCGGGTTTAAGCACAGATACGCAGTATTTT | CASSHLAGLSTDTQYF
NA | TRBJ2-3 | once | TRBV11-1 | TGTGCCAGCAGCTTGTTCTGGTTGCCGGGACGGGACAACACAGATACGCAGTATTTT | CASSLFWLPGRDNTDTQYF
NA | TRBJ2-1 | NA | TRBV10-1 | TGCGCCAGCAGCCCAACTCTCTGGCGGGGCGATGAGCAGTTCTTC | CASSPTLWRGDEQFF
NA | TRBJ1-5 | few | TRBV20-1 | TGCAGTGTTGGGGAACAGCCCCAGCATTTT | CSVGEQPQHF
TRBD1 | TRBJ1-1 | many | TRBV4-2 | TGTGCCAGCAGCCAAGAAGACAGGGGGTACGCTGAAGCTTTCTTT | CASSQEDRGYAEAFF
TRBD1 | TRBJ2-2 | NA | TRBV5-4 | TGTGCCAGCAGCTTGGACAGGGGGGTCACCGGGGAGCTGTTTTTT | CASSLDRGVTGELFF
TRBD2 | TRBJ2-2 | few | TRBV5-1 | TGCGCCAGCCGGGAGGGGCCATCCGGGGAGCTGTTTTTT | CASREGPSGELFF
NA | TRBJ2-1 | NA | TRBV10-3 | TGTGCCATCCTAATAACAGGTTTCCACAATGAGCAGTTCTTC | CAILITGFHNEQFF
NA | TRBJ2-2 | few | TRBV2 | TGTGCCAGCTCCCTCGGGTATTCGGACACCGGGGAGCTGTTTTTT | CASSLGYSDTGELFF
NA | TRBJ2-3 | NA | TRBV12-3/TRBV12-4 | TGTGCCAGCAGTTTTCGGGATCGAACAGATACGCAGTATTTT | CASSFRDRTDTQYF
TRBD2 | TRBJ2-7 | few | TRBV4-3 | TGCGCCAGCAGTCCCGGGAGGGCGGACGAGCAGTACTTC | CASSPGRADEQYF
TRBD1 | TRBJ2-7 | NA | TRBV7-2 | TGTGCCAGCAGCTTGCTACAGGGGATGCGTGAGCAGTACTTC | CASSLLQGMREQYF
TRBD1 | TRBJ1-4 | NA | TRBV20-1 | TGCAGTGCAACCAGACAGGGTGGCGAAAAACTGTTTTTT | CSATRQGGEKLFF
NA | TRBJ2-7 | once | TRBV24-1 | TGTGCCACCAGTGATTGCCCTAGCGCGAATACCTACGAGCAGTACTTC | CATSDCPSANTYEQYF
TRBD2 | TRBJ2-7 | NA | TRBV7-9 | TGTGCCAGCAGCCGTGGACTAGCGGGAGTCCTCTACGAGCAGTACTTC | CASSRGLAGVLYEQYF
NA | TRBJ1-5 | few | TRBV4-1 | TGCGCCAGCAGGGGCCTGGGCAATCAGCCCCAGCATTTT | CASRGLGNQPQHF
NA | TRBJ2-2 | NA | TRBV20-1 | TGCAGTGGGGGTTCGAACACCGGGGAGCTGTTTTTT | CSGGSNTGELFF
NA | TRBJ2-7 | few | TRBV28 | TGTGCCAGCAGCGGTGCCCGCGGGCCACTCTACGAGCAGTACTTC | CASSGARGPLYEQYF
NA | TRBJ1-5 | few | TRBV10-3 | TGTGCCACCAGGGTGAGGGTCGATCAGCCCCAGCATTTT | CATRVRVDQPQHF
TRBD2 | TRBJ2-7 | NA | TRBV20-1 | TGCAGTGCTAGTCCTAGCGGGCACGCCTACGAGCAGTACTTC | CSASPSGHAYEQYF
TRBD1 | TRBJ1-5 | few | TRBV29-1 | TGCAGCACAGGGGAAGGCAATCAGCCCCAGCATTTT | CSTGEGNQPQHF
TRBD2 | TRBJ2-5 | few | TRBV4-3 | TGCGCCAGCAGCCAAGAACGGGCTAGCGGGATGGAGACCCAGTACTTC | CASSQERASGMETQYF
NA | TRBJ2-7 | few | TRBV12-5 | TGTGCTAGTGGTTTGCCCAGGACGGTCTACGAGCAGTACTTC | CASGLPRTVYEQYF
TRBD2 | TRBJ2-1 | NA | TRBV5-1 | TGCGCCAGCAGCTTAGGACTAGCGGGGGGAACTGAGCAGTTCTTC | CASSLGLAGGTEQFF
NA | TRBJ2-7 | NA | TRBV4-1 | TGCGCCAGCAGCCACCAGACAGGCCCCTACGAGCAGTACTTC | CASSHQTGPYEQYF
TRBD1 | TRBJ1-5 | many | TRBV24-1 | TGTGCCACCCAGGGACAGAGCAATCAGCCCCAGCATTTT | CATQGQSNQPQHF
NA | TRBJ2-1 | NA | TRBV9 | TGTGCCAGCAGTGTCGTCGGGGGCTCCTACAATGAGCAGTTCTTC | CASSVVGGSYNEQFF
TRBD2 | TRBJ2-1 | NA | TRBV25-1 | TGTGCCAGCAGTGAATCAGCGGGGGCCCACAATGAGCAGTTCTTC | CASSESAGAHNEQFF
NA | TRBJ2-7 | NA | TRBV2 | TGTGCCAGCAGCCTTGACCGTTACTACGAGCAGTACTTC | CASSLDRYYEQYF